The T cell receptor (beta chain) described here comes from a study of vaccination and CD4 T cells after COVID-19 (dated by TCRdb to between 2022 and 2023). Notes on the research overall: Every convalescent patient had a positive nasal swab PCR test for SARS-CoV-2, with mild disease in roughly ten patients and severe disease in one. The convalescent cohort included six males and four females, with two Hispanic individuals, seven Caucasians, two Asians and one multiracial person. Participants got two doses of the Pfizer-BioNTech BNT162b2 vaccine (n=8) or two doses of the Moderna mRNA-1273 vaccine (n=2). Post-COVID blood samples were collected from convalescent patients a median of approximately 93 days after diagnosis, with a range of roughly 35 to 180 days. Post-vaccine blood samples were taken a median of approximately 70 days after the second vaccine dose, with a range of about 13 to 250 days. For stimulating the cultures, overlapping spike peptide pools were used, derived from SARS-CoV-2 as well as from the common cold coronaviruses HCoV-NL63, HCoV-OC43 and HCoV-229E. As controls, cultures received a CEFX viral epitope pool (the positive control), an HIV-1 Nef peptide pool (the negative control), or no peptide at all. In fewer than 12 COVID-19 convalescent patients and 4 infection-naive healthy vaccine recipients, researchers compared the spike-specific CD4+ TCR repertoire from before mRNA vaccination with the repertoire from after.

The library was prepared using PCR. DNA from cultured CD4+ T cells was subjected to TCR sequencing with the Oncomine TCR Beta short-read assay at the Johns Hopkins FTIC core. The QIAamp micro DNA kit was used to extract genomic DNA from the cultured CD4+ T cells. Oncomine TCR Beta libraries from cultured CD4+ T cells were pooled with unique dual indexes and sequenced on an Illumina iSeq 100. The paper's processing steps were these. Non-productive sequences were filtered out, and CDR3s that did not start with C, did not end with F or W, or were shorter than 7 amino acids were discarded. The MANAFEST web application was used to identify antigen-specific clonotypes by comparing peptide-stimulated wells against reference wells and other culture wells. An FDR below 0.05, an odds ratio above 5, and a productive frequency above 0.1% in at least two of three replicate wells were required for clones to be considered positive. Clonotypes that were significantly expanded in both SARS-CoV-2 spike wells and at least one common cold coronavirus spike condition were defined as cross-reactive. Using R version 3.6.1, CDR3 homology was evaluated through Levenshtein distances (stringdist) along with unrooted phylogenetic trees (ape). The public reads were reanalyzed by TCRdb: fastp trimming at Q25, MiXCR alignment, in-frame beta chains only. CDR3 protein duplicates are merged, each entry listing the most common genes and DNA. TCRdb's processing, not the authors', yielded these V and J calls. Recorded for this sample are under 15,000 distinct CDR3 sequences; 53% of them occurred a single time. Around 30% of the sample lies in the top ten.

Study-wide findings and limitations: Relatively few convalescent patients were included in the study, and early timepoints after natural infection were not analyzed. In convalescent patients, a median 86.3% of post-vaccine SARS-CoV-2-reactive clones were detected only after vaccination, suggesting vaccine-specific priming. Nearly all vaccine-specific clones in convalescent patients (304 of 307) were mono-reactive for SARS-CoV-2 spike rather than cross-reactive with common cold coronaviruses. The median count of SARS-CoV-2-reactive clonotypes went up from around 23 after infection to a few dozen after vaccination, although the change was not significant.

Explained via the paper, the treatment or condition label denotes: approximately nine-day PBMC culture with coronavirus spike peptide pools or control peptides (ViraFEST assay). To expand antigen-specific T cells with peptide pools and then pick out the expanded clonotypes through TCR sequencing, the study relied on the ViraFEST assay. The convalescent patients' positive SARS-CoV-2 PCR tests were from March to December 2020, which was before the Alpha, Beta and Delta variants emerged in the United States. Each well held around 1.9 million PBMCs cultured with about 9.8 ug/ml peptide pools in IMDM containing approximately 5% human AB serum and 7.5 to 10 IU/ml IL-2. Half of the culture medium was replaced with fresh IL-2-containing medium on days 3 and 7. Once the cells had been in culture for about 10 days, the EasySep CD4+ T cell isolation kit was used to isolate CD4+ T cells by negative selection. Ficoll-Paque Plus gradient centrifugation was used to isolate PBMCs from whole blood, and the isolated PBMCs were then either used fresh or cryopreserved at -140C. Culture conditions were generally each tested in triplicate wells.

Judged by its sample share, this clonotype qualifies as medium-sized (0.01 to 0.1%). There is no known antigen for this receptor. Qualities for individual bases were not recorded, and no much larger clone is one base off. This TCR was sampled from a human donor who had recovered from COVID-19. Material: CD4+ T cells from blood, cultured in vitro.

The DNA sequence is TGCAGTGCTATCCCCCGGTACAGAGACTATGGCTACACCTTC. Its product reads: CSAIPRYRDYGYTF. The chain is encoded by TRBV20-1 joined to TRBJ1-2; the D gene assignment is ambiguous. The germline V gene (reference sequence) supplies CDR1 DFQATT and CDR2 SNEGSKA. V is reduced by 4 bases and J by 3 bases, leaving a spacing of 15 bases between them. The CDR3 numbers 14 residues from cysteine through phenylalanine. The only DNA kept is the CDR3, 42 bases in frame from the first base.